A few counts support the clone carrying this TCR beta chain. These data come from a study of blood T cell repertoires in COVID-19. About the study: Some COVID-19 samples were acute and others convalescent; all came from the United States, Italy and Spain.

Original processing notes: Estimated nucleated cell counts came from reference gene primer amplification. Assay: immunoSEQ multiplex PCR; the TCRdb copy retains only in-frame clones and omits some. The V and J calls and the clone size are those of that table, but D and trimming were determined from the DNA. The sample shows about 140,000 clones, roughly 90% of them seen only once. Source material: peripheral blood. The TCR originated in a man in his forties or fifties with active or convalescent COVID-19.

As DNA, the CDR3 is TGTGCCACCAGTGACCGGGGGGTCGAGGATACGCAGTATTTT. Protein: CATSDRGVEDTQYF. The J gene is TRBJ2-3, the V gene TRBV24-1; 7 bases fit TRBD2. Looked up from germline, CDR1 is KGHDR and CDR2 is SFDVKD. This CDR3 is built from 14 residues. Losses at the gene ends were 4 bases for V and 6 bases for J; bases not matched to a gene: 6.